Given below is one T cell receptor beta chain in context. Trimming took 3 bases from V and 3 from J, leaving 15 bases between them. The CDR3 covers 15 residues. Germline V lookup: CDR1 SGHTA, CDR2 FQGNSA. The table came from immunoSEQ multiplex PCR; TCRdb's copy has only in-frame clones and leaves some out. The profile shows 240,000 or so clones, roughly 80% of them singletons. The data originate from a study of Tregs in tolerant kidney transplant recipients. This receptor was identified in a human donor in good health. The V and J genes are TRBV7-2 and TRBJ2-7; perhaps TRBD1 as D (6 bases). Sequences were obtained from CD4+ T cells from blood. CDR3 sequence reads: CASSFLRGASYEQYF. CDR3 nucleotide sequence: TGTGCCAGCAGCTTTCTCAGGGGCGCTAGCTACGAGCAGTACTTC. The variable domain in full, completed from reference TRBV7-2 and TRBJ2-7, reads GAGVSQSPSNKVTEKGKDVELRCDPISGHTALYWYRQSLGQGLEFLIYFQGNSAPDKSGLPSDRFSAERTGGSVSTLTIQRTQQEDSAVYLCASSFLRGASYEQYFGPGTRLTVT.